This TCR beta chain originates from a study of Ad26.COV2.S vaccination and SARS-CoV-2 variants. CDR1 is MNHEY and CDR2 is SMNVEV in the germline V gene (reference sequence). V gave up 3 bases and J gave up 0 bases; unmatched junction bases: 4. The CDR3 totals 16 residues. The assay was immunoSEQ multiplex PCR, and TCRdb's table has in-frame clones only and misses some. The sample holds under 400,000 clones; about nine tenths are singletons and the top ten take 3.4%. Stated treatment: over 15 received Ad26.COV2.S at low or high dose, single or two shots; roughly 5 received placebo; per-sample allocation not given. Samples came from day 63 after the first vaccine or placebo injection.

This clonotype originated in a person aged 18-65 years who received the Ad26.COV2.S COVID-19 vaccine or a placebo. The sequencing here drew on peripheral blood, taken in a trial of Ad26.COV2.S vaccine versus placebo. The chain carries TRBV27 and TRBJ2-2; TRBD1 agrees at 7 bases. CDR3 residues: CASSFQGVTNTGELFF. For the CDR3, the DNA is TGTGCCAGCAGTTTTCAGGGGGTGACGAACACCGGGGAGCTGTTTTTT.